These T cell receptor beta chains were read from a single sample in a study of CDR3 diversity in severe acne. TCRdb recomputed calls from the PCR reads with MiXCR, one row per CDR3 protein. The sample consists of under 100,000 distinct CDR3 sequences, around half of them appearing once. Specimen: blood. The receptors derive from a male donor in good health, serving as a control. The CDR3 runs from the conserved cysteine through the conserved F or W. The D gene is left open where the match is weak. A clone size is listed for some rows: how often the clone was seen (once, few, many), or a class if it is expanded.

d_gene,abundance,j_gene,v_gene,CDR3aa,CDR3nt
TRBD2,NA,TRBJ2-2,TRBV5-4,CASGLPAGVGGELFF,TGTGCCAGCGGCTTACCAGCGGGAGTGGGCGGGGAGCTGTTTTTT
NA,many,TRBJ2-1,TRBV7-6,CASSLSLESSEQFF,TGTGCCAGCAGCTTATCCCTGGAAAGTTCTGAGCAGTTCTTC
TRBD1,NA,TRBJ1-1,TRBV25-1,CASSPSDRERAFF,TGTGCCAGCAGCCCTAGCGACAGGGAACGGGCTTTCTTT
NA,NA,TRBJ1-4,TRBV7-6,CASSLGQQKLFF,TGTGCCAGCAGCCTCGGACAGCAAAAACTGTTTTTT
TRBD1,medium-sized,TRBJ2-1,TRBV15,CASQRAGGHEQFF,TGTGCCTCCCAGAGGGCAGGGGGCCATGAGCAGTTCTTC
NA,many,TRBJ1-1,TRBV7-9,CASSMGPEANTEAFF,TGTGCCAGCAGCATGGGACCTGAGGCGAACACTGAAGCTTTCTTT
NA,NA,TRBJ1-6,TRBV19,CASSISSSGGKAPLHF,TGTGCCAGTAGTATCTCCTCCAGCGGGGGCAAGGCACCCCTCCACTTT
TRBD1,many,TRBJ1-4,TRBV6-5,CASSRTGGGPTNEKLFF,TGTGCCAGCAGTAGGACAGGGGGAGGCCCAACTAATGAAAAACTGTTTTTT
TRBD2,NA,TRBJ2-3,TRBV9,CASSAAGEDTQYF,TGTGCCAGCAGCGCGGCGGGAGAGGATACGCAGTATTTT
NA,NA,TRBJ2-1,TRBV7-2,CASSPESQAYNEQFF,TGTGCCAGCAGCCCCGAATCGCAAGCCTACAATGAGCAGTTCTTC
TRBD2,NA,TRBJ2-7,TRBV7-9,CASSHRTSGRDSYEQYF,TGTGCCAGCAGCCACAGGACTAGCGGGAGGGACTCCTACGAGCAGTACTTC
NA,few,TRBJ1-2,TRBV6-1,CASSDWEEDWGTRLQLANYGYTF,TGTGCCAGCAGTGATTGGGAAGAGGATTGGGGGACGCGTCTTCAGCTAGCTAACTATGGCTACACCTTC
NA,NA,TRBJ1-1,TRBV15,CATSDPSGLGTEAFF,TGTGCCACCAGTGACCCTTCCGGATTGGGCACTGAAGCTTTCTTT
NA,few,TRBJ1-2,TRBV25-1,CASSSSGGPYGYTF,TGTGCCAGCAGTTCCAGTGGGGGGCCCTATGGCTACACCTTC
NA,few,TRBJ1-2,TRBV24-1,CATSDSGQNYGYTF,TGTGCCACCAGTGATTCGGGGCAGAACTATGGCTACACCTTC
TRBD1,many,TRBJ1-1,TRBV28,CASTLDRGGTEAFF,TGTGCCAGCACCCTTGACAGGGGAGGAACTGAAGCTTTCTTT
TRBD1,few,TRBJ1-5,TRBV27,CASSIGQGGGNQPQHF,TGTGCCAGCAGTATCGGACAGGGGGGTGGCAATCAGCCCCAGCATTTT
TRBD2,NA,TRBJ2-1,TRBV27,CASSSGLAGANEQFF,TGTGCCAGCAGTTCGGGACTAGCGGGAGCCAATGAGCAGTTCTTC
TRBD1,NA,TRBJ1-1,TRBV20-1,CSARAGQVNTEAFF,TGCAGTGCTCGAGCGGGACAGGTTAACACTGAAGCTTTCTTT
NA,few,TRBJ1-3,TRBV7-8,CASSSDSPFSGNTIYF,TGTGCCAGCAGCTCCGACAGTCCTTTCTCTGGAAACACCATATATTTT
TRBD2,NA,TRBJ2-7,TRBV25-1,CASSPGLAGSYEQYF,TGTGCCAGCTCCCCGGGACTAGCGGGCTCCTACGAGCAGTACTTC
TRBD1,few,TRBJ1-2,TRBV6-1,CASSVDRGYGYTF,TGTGCCAGCAGTGTTGACAGGGGGTATGGCTACACCTTC
NA,many,TRBJ1-1,TRBV12-3/TRBV12-4,CASQPPRTVGTEAFF,TGTGCCAGTCAACCTCCCAGGACGGTGGGGACTGAAGCTTTCTTT
NA,NA,TRBJ1-2,TRBV4-1,CASSRGGTGGYTF,TGTGCCAGCAGCCGCGGAGGGACCGGCGGCTACACCTTC
NA,NA,TRBJ2-6,TRBV5-1,CASSFPDGNLSSSGANVLTF,TGCGCCAGCAGCTTTCCGGACGGAAACTTGAGCAGCTCTGGGGCCAACGTCCTGACTTTC
NA,NA,TRBJ1-1,TRBV10-3,CASTLWGTEAEAFF,TGTGCCAGCACCTTATGGGGCACGGAGGCTGAAGCTTTCTTT
NA,NA,TRBJ2-2,TRBV9,CASSVDWTVNTGELFF,TGTGCCAGCAGCGTAGACTGGACGGTGAACACCGGGGAGCTGTTTTTT
TRBD1,NA,TRBJ1-2,TRBV6-6,CASSPGTAANYGYTF,TGTGCCAGCAGCCCCGGGACAGCAGCTAACTATGGCTACACCTTC
NA,NA,TRBJ2-7,TRBV4-1,CASSQYVGPRSVEQYF,TGCGCCAGCAGCCAATATGTTGGGCCGAGGTCCGTCGAGCAGTACTTC
NA,few,TRBJ1-1,TRBV20-1,CSAYRVGMGTEAFF,TGCAGTGCTTACAGGGTAGGGATGGGCACTGAAGCTTTCTTT
NA,NA,TRBJ2-5,TRBV7-2,CASSLTRAGGTETQYF,TGTGCCAGCAGCTTAACGAGGGCCGGAGGTACCGAGACCCAGTACTTC
NA,few,TRBJ1-2,TRBV2,CASRGLDGHGYTF,TGTGCCAGCAGGGGCCTTGACGGGCATGGCTACACCTTC
NA,many,TRBJ2-1,TRBV13,CASRLFERVSEEQFF,TGTGCCAGCAGGCTTTTTGAGAGGGTATCGGAAGAGCAGTTCTTC
NA,NA,TRBJ2-7,TRBV5-1,CASSLEGPEQYF,TGCGCCAGCAGCTTGGAAGGGCCCGAGCAGTACTTC
TRBD2,many,TRBJ2-2,TRBV11-2,CASKRAGTGELFF,TGTGCCAGCAAAAGAGCGGGGACCGGGGAGCTGTTTTTT
NA,many,TRBJ1-5,TRBV4-1,CASSQDSNQPQHF,TGCGCCAGCAGCCAAGACAGCAATCAGCCCCAGCATTTT
NA,NA,TRBJ1-2,TRBV7-8,CASSLEWGYGYTF,TGTGCCAGCAGCTTAGAATGGGGCTATGGCTACACCTTC
TRBD2,NA,TRBJ2-5,TRBV20-1,CSARRLATETQYF,TGCAGTGCTAGAAGACTAGCTACAGAGACCCAGTACTTC
TRBD1,NA,TRBJ2-7,TRBV12-3/TRBV12-4,CASSSRGQVYEQYF,TGTGCCAGCAGTTCGAGGGGGCAGGTCTACGAGCAGTACTTC